This entry lists 26 T cell receptor beta chains sequenced from one sample in a study of T cells in Graves' hyperthyroidism and ophthalmopathy. The source material, RNA transcripts, was used to amplify TCR beta CDR3 regions. HTBI primers drove first-round RT-PCR of the TCR CDR3. MiXCR, applied by TCRdb to the multiplex PCR reads, yields one record per CDR3 protein. The data contain about 290,000 distinct CDR3 sequences, around 15% of them singletons. The specimen sequenced was blood. The receptors were gathered from a woman between 35 and 50 years old with Graves' hyperthyroidism.

This clonotype was seen ten or more times. V is TRBV6-1 and J is TRBJ1-6, with a tentative D call TRBD1 (5 bases). The germline V and J ends were trimmed by 1 base and 10 bases, with 11 bases remaining between them. The CDR3 spans 14 residues. Germline V gene data show CDR1 as MNHNS and CDR2 as SASEGT. In nucleotides, the CDR3 is TGTGCCAGCAGTGAAGTTCAGGGTCGGTCACCCCTCCACTTT. This encodes CASSEVQGRSPLHF.

This clonotype was counted only a few times. It may be a read error: a sequence one base away is much more abundant. The chain combines TRBV4-1 with TRBJ2-2; the match to TRBD2 covers 10 bases. Germline CDR1 MGHRA, CDR2 YSYEKL. The CDR3 consists of 16 residues. The CDR3 protein is CASSERTSGYTRELFF. The DNA for the CDR3 is TGCGCCAGCAGCGAAAGGACTAGCGGCTACACCAGGGAGCTGTTTTTT.

This clonotype was observed many times. The chain employs TRBV15 and TRBJ2-2; D not certain. With 1 base removed from V and 0 bases from J, the gap between germline ends came to 9 bases. The CDR3 runs 16 residues. Germline lookup yields CDR1 LNHNV and CDR2 YYDKDF (reference sequence). The chain's CDR3 is CATSRGWGTNTGELFF. The CDR3 nucleotides are TGTGCCACCAGCAGAGGCTGGGGTACGAACACCGGGGAGCTGTTTTTT. The full variable domain, its missing parts supplied by reference TRBV15 and TRBJ2-2, is DAMVIQNPRYQVTQFGKPVTLSCSQTLNHNVMYWYQQKSSQAPKLLFHYYDKDFNNEADTPDNFQSRRPNTSFCFLDIRSPGLGDTAMYLCATSRGWGTNTGELFFGEGSRLTVL.

This clonotype was picked up many times. V is TRBV5-5 and J is TRBJ1-1; a possible D gene is TRBD1 (6 bases). Germline CDR1 SGHKS, CDR2 YYEKEE (reference sequence). Trimming removed 0 bases at V and 1 base at J, with 10 bases between. The CDR3 contains 15 residues. The CDR3 coding sequence is TGTGCCAGCAGCTTGGTGGGACACCCGAACACTGAAGCTTTCTTT. Protein: CASSLVGHPNTEAFF.

As for this clonotype: One base away lies a much larger clone, so this may be a sequencing read error. The CDR3 loop is CASSSYPGANERLFF. The CDR3, as DNA: TGTGCCAGCAGTTCGTACCCTGGGGCTAATGAAAGACTGTTTTTT. The rearrangement uses TRBV27 and TRBJ1-4; possibly TRBD1 for D (5 bases). Germline lookup yields CDR1 MNHEY and CDR2 SMNVEV (reference sequence). The CDR3 has 15 residues. Full variable domain (remainder filled in from reference TRBV27 and TRBJ1-4): EAQVTQNPRYLITVTGKKLTVTCSQNMNHEYMSWYRQDPGLGLRQIYYSMNVEVTDKGDVPEGYKVSRKEKRNFPLILESPSPNQTSLYFCASSSYPGANERLFFGSGTQLSVL.

This clonotype was recorded many times. This sequence joins TRBV11-2 and TRBJ2-5, with no clear D. V shed 1 base and J shed 2 bases, with 8 bases lying between them. Germline lookup yields CDR1 SGHAT and CDR2 FQNNGV. This CDR3 has 14 amino acids. The CDR3 sequence: CASSLVRNQETQYF. The CDR3 nucleotides are TGTGCCAGCAGCTTAGTCCGGAATCAAGAGACCCAGTACTTC.

This clonotype came up many times. The V gene is TRBV15, the J gene TRBJ2-5; TRBD2 might be the D (5 bases). V lost 3 bases to trimming and J lost 4 bases, with 9 bases between them. Germline assignment: CDR1 LNHNV and CDR2 YYDKDF (reference sequence). The CDR3 has 13 amino acids. CDR3 coding DNA: TGTGCCACCAGCAGCGAAACTAGAGAGACCCAGTACTTC. The encoded protein is CATSSETRETQYF.

The rearrangement links TRBV9 to TRBJ2-3; D gene uncertain. V dropped 4 bases and J dropped 5 bases, with 17 bases sitting between them. Per germline, CDR1 SGDLS and CDR2 YYNGEE. The CDR3 has 15 amino acids. The CDR3 region has the DNA TGTGCCAGCAGCTCGGGCCTAGTGACTTTAGATACGCAGTATTTT. Translation gives CASSSGLVTLDTQYF.

This clonotype was picked up many times. The V call is TRBV5-1, the J call TRBJ1-4; unclear D gene. Germline values: CDR1 SGHRS, CDR2 YFSETQ. This CDR3 has 16 residues. Trimming shortened V by 4 bases and J by 0 bases, and 13 bases separated the two germline ends. The CDR3 nucleotides are TGCGCCAGCAGCCCCGAATGGTCAGCAACTAATGAAAAACTGTTTTTT. Translating it yields CASSPEWSATNEKLFF.

This clonotype was picked up many times. The genes are TRBV29-1 and TRBJ1-5; D is undetermined. Germline CDR1 and CDR2: SQVTM and ANQGSEA. There are 13 residues in the CDR3. Deletions cut 1 base from V and 0 bases from J, with 4 bases between. DNA of the CDR3: TGCAGCGTTGAAGTCAATAGCAATCAGCCCCAGCATTTT. Translated, it gives CSVEVNSNQPQHF.

The sample holds many counts of this clonotype. The chain combines TRBV12-3 or TRBV12-4 with TRBJ1-4, with 8 positions matching TRBD1. This CDR3 is built from 15 residues. J gave up 7 bases and V 5 bases, and 9 bases lay outside the gene matches. CDR3 DNA: TGTGCCAGCAGTCTCGGACAGGGAGGGGGTGAAAAACTGTTTTTT. This codes for CASSLGQGGGEKLFF.

This clonotype showed up many times. V and J are TRBV18 and TRBJ1-1; no clear D gene. The CDR3 contains 13 residues. The germline CDR1 and CDR2 sequences are KGHSH and LQKENI. The V and J ends lost 5 bases and 5 bases respectively, with 12 bases between them. CDR3 coding DNA: TGTGCCAGCTCAGTTTACTCCGGGACTGAAGCTTTCTTT. It yields the protein CASSVYSGTEAFF. Looking up the rest from reference TRBV18 and TRBJ1-1 gives the full variable domain: NAGVMQNPRHLVRRRGQEARLRCSPMKGHSHVYWYRQLPEEGLKFMVYLQKENIIDESGMPKERFSAEFPKEGPSILRIQQVVRGDSAAYFCASSVYSGTEAFFGQGTRLTVV.

This clonotype was counted ten times or more. CDR3 DNA: TGTGCCAGCTCACCACCGGGTCCTCTGGTTGAAGCTTTCTTT. Translated: CASSPPGPLVEAFF. The rearrangement links TRBV18 to TRBJ1-1; D call uncertain. V lost 0 bases and J 7 bases, leaving 12 bases between the germline ends. The CDR3 is 14 amino acids. CDR1 KGHSH and CDR2 LQKENI come from the germline V gene.

This clonotype has a count of ten or more. The J gene is TRBJ2-7, the V gene TRBV6-1; D is perhaps TRBD1 or TRBD2 (5 bases each). Germline CDR1 MNHNS, CDR2 SASEGT. The CDR3 loop spans 14 amino acids. The V gene lost 5 bases and the J gene lost 3 bases, with 14 bases spanning the gap. CDR3 nucleotides: TGTGCCAGCAGTTGGGGCAGCGGCTTCTACGAGCAGTACTTC. Its protein product is CASSWGSGFYEQYF.

This clonotype was counted ten times or more. The chain joins TRBV6-6 to TRBJ1-1; D remains unclear. Trimming stripped 0 bases from V and 4 bases from J, with 6 bases between. The CDR3 has 13 amino acids. CDR1 MNHNY and CDR2 SVGAGI come from the germline V gene (reference sequence). In DNA form, the CDR3 reads TGTGCCAGCAGTTACTCGGCGTCCACTGAAGCTTTCTTT. Amino acids: CASSYSASTEAFF.

The chain carries TRBV20-1 and TRBJ1-6, with D perhaps TRBD1 (5 bases). The CDR3 loop spans 13 amino acids. Germline V gene data show CDR1 as DFQATT and CDR2 as SNEGSKA (reference sequence). V was cut by 5 bases and J by 6 bases, with 11 bases left in between. The chain's CDR3 is CSARRDFNSPLHF. The CDR3, as DNA: TGCAGTGCTCGCAGGGATTTTAATTCACCCCTCCACTTT.

This clonotype was seen ten or more times. The chain carries TRBV6-1 and TRBJ2-7; D might be TRBD1 or TRBD2, each matching 5 bases. CDR3 length: 14 residues. The ends were cut back, 6 bases at V and 0 bases at J, with 12 bases in the middle. Germline loops: CDR1 MNHNS, CDR2 SASEGT. CDR3 DNA sequence: TGTGCCAGCAGCCGGGACGGAGTCTCCTACGAGCAGTACTTC. It codes for CASSRDGVSYEQYF.

The chain links TRBV3-2 to TRBJ2-7; the table gives TRBD2 as D, unverified against the DNA. TRBV3-2 represents a pseudogene. There are 15 residues in the CDR3. CDR3 sequence (DNA): TGTGCCAGCAGCGATCCGGGACTAGCGGACTACGAGCAGTACTTC. It is translated as CASSDPGLADYEQYF.

The chain combines TRBV6-1 with TRBJ1-6; D unresolved. The germline V gene has CDR1 MNHNS and CDR2 SASEGT. Between the trimmed V and J ends, which lost 7 bases and 1 base, there was a span of 11 bases. The CDR3 is 15 residues long. This CDR3 reads CASTRMGSYNSPLHF. The DNA of the CDR3 is TGTGCCAGCACCAGGATGGGGTCCTATAATTCACCCCTCCACTTT.

This clonotype occurred many times. V and J are TRBV13 and TRBJ2-5; either TRBD1 or TRBD2 may supply D (6 bases each). V was cut by 5 bases and J by 5 bases, with 18 bases left in between. Germline V CDR1 and CDR2: PRHDT, FYEKMQ (reference sequence). There are 15 residues in the CDR3. CDR3 sequence (DNA): TGTGCCAGCAGCCCCGGGGACATCCGGGGGGAGACCCAGTACTTC. Its protein is CASSPGDIRGETQYF.

This clonotype was recorded many times. This chain joins TRBV27 and TRBJ2-3, with 10 bases that match TRBD1. Germline trimming cut 5 bases from V and 1 base from J; bases unmatched to any gene: 6. Germline assignment: CDR1 MNHEY and CDR2 SMNVEV (reference sequence). This CDR3 comprises 16 residues. The CDR3 DNA sequence: TGTGCCAGCAGTCCGGGACAGGGGAGAGGCACAGATACGCAGTATTTT. This translates into CASSPGQGRGTDTQYF.

This clonotype has a count of ten or more. V is TRBV27 and J is TRBJ1-2; D is perhaps TRBD1 (6 bases). V dropped 6 bases and J dropped 8 bases, with 19 bases sitting between them. CDR1 and CDR2 (germline): MNHEY, SMNVEV (reference sequence). This CDR3 has 14 amino acids. CDR3 bases: TGTGCCAGCAGGACGTCACAGGGAATGAAAGGCTACACCTTC. The encoded protein is CASRTSQGMKGYTF.

This clonotype ranks as medium-sized. The chain recombines TRBV6-5 with TRBJ1-2; TRBD1 aligns across 7 bases. J was trimmed by 8 bases and V by 0 bases; bases with no gene match: 9. The CDR3 loop spans 15 amino acids. The germline V gene has CDR1 MNHEY and CDR2 SVGAGI. CDR3 DNA: TGTGCCAGCAGTTACTCCCCCCCAGGGGGTGGCGGCTACACCTTC. As protein: CASSYSPPGGGGYTF.

Ten or more counts support this clonotype. This sequence joins TRBV7-8 and TRBJ1-1; D might be TRBD1 (5 bases). This CDR3 is built from 15 residues. Germline V gene lookup returns CDR1 SGHVS and CDR2 FQNEAQ. Trimming removed 1 base from V and 4 bases from J, with 13 bases in between. The CDR3 sequence: CASSLERGRGTEAFF. CDR3 nucleotides: TGTGCCAGCAGCTTAGAGAGGGGACGAGGCACTGAAGCTTTCTTT.

V gene TRBV7-2 combines with J gene TRBJ2-7, with 9 bases identical to TRBD1. V was clipped by 5 bases and J by 2 bases; unmatched bases: 4. The CDR3 loop spans 14 amino acids. Germline values: CDR1 SGHTA, CDR2 FQGNSA. CDR3 nucleotides: TGTGCCAGCAGCCATGACAGGGGGGCCTACGAGCAGTACTTC. Its protein product is CASSHDRGAYEQYF. The entire variable domain, with the rest obtained from reference TRBV7-2 and TRBJ2-7, is as follows: GAGVSQSPSNKVTEKGKDVELRCDPISGHTALYWYRQSLGQGLEFLIYFQGNSAPDKSGLPSDRFSAERTGGSVSTLTIQRTQQEDSAVYLCASSHDRGAYEQYFGPGTRLTVT.

This clonotype has at least ten counts. The genes are TRBV20-1 and TRBJ2-7; possibly TRBD1 or TRBD2 for D (5 bases each). Germline V gene lookup returns CDR1 DFQATT and CDR2 SNEGSKA (reference sequence). Trimming pared 3 bases from V and 3 bases from J, leaving 15 bases between. This CDR3 is built from 14 residues. CDR3 sequence: CSARPGTLDYEQYF. The DNA for the CDR3 is TGCAGTGCTAGGCCCGGGACCCTCGACTACGAGCAGTACTTC.